This record covers a single T cell receptor (beta chain). The data were taken from a study of T cells expressing NK-cell markers. TCRdb derives one entry per CDR3 protein from the 5' RACE reads, leaving out DNA. This sample's table reports more than 90,000 distinct CDR3 sequences. This TCR derives from a woman aged 18-70 years in good health. Specimen: blood T cells: a sorted CD56 or NKG2C T cell subset, CD4+ or CD8+ T cells, or bulk PBMC T cells (not recorded which).

CDR3 in amino acids: CASSLKGGISNQPQHF. This chain uses TRBV7-8 with TRBJ1-5; the D call of TRBD1 rests on TCRdb alone, since no DNA is present to check it. CDR3 length: 16 residues. Per the germline V gene, CDR1 is SGHVS and CDR2 is FQNEAQ.